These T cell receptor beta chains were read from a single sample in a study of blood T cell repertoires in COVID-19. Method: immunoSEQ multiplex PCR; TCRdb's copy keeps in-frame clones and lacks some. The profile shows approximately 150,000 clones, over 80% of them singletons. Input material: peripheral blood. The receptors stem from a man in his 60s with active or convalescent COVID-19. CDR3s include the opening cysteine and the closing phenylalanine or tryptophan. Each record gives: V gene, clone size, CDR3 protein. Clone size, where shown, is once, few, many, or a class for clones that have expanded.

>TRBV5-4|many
CASSVAPQGWNSPLHF
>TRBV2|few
CASRGAGSMGSPLHF
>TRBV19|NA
CASSKTSGSTDTQYF
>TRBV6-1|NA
CASSAARSQGSFDGYTF
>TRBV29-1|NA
CSGGTGEGELFF
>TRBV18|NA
CASSPRRLVEQYF
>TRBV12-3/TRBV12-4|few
CASSLSRGELFF
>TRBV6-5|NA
CASSPSGPGTDTQYF
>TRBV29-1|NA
CSVDRTGVRNEQFF
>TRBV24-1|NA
CATSGQPGQGTYEQYF
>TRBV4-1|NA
CASSRGDLYEQYF
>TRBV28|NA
CASSLSGRAEELFF
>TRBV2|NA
CASSAGQGIYGYTF
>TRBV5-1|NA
CASSLAQLTLAKNIQYF
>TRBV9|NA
CASSVAGQGADEQYF
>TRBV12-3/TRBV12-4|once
CASSRGLAEAFF
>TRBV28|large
CASTLLGQQLGDYGYTF
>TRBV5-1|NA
CASSFITTTYNEQFF
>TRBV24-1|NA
CATSDTGTSVSRQFF
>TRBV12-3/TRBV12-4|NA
CASSLPPTRGYTF
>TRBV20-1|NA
CSASDESSGYNEQFF
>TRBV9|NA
CASSVGGQVNYGYTF
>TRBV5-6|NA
CASSSRGSYGYTF
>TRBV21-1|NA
CASSKWWTGENTEAFF
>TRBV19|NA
CASSPPPTGIAAYEQYF
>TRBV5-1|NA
CASSLGRQGQTQYF
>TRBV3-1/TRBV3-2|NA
CASSQDGTSGPRTDTQYF
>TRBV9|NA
CASSISTGDPTEAFF
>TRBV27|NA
CASRQTGAQRGYTF